Each of the 10 T cell receptor beta chains below was sequenced from the same sample in a study of cytomegalovirus exposure and HLA in healthy donors. This PCR relied on a set of 60 Vbeta primers and 13 Jbeta primers. Produced via immunoSEQ multiplex PCR; TCRdb's table is partial and in-frame only. The top ten hold 0.6% to 0.7% of the sample, which has 190,000 or so clones, 80% seen once. Sequenced sample: PBMCs. These receptors were taken from a boy aged 5 to 17 in good health and CMV-seronegative.

V gene TRBV11-2 combines with J gene TRBJ1-2; D is unclear. This CDR3 is 12 amino acids long. Between the trimmed V and J ends, which lost 5 bases and 6 bases, there was a span of 10 bases. Germline V gene data show CDR1 as SGHAT and CDR2 as FQNNGV. The CDR3 DNA reads TGTGCCAGCAGCCGCGGTACCGATGGCTACACCTTC. It yields the protein CASSRGTDGYTF.

The chain joins TRBV18 to TRBJ1-1; TRBD1 aligns across 7 bases. V lost 0 bases and J lost 4; bases outside the gene matches: 11. Germline CDR1 reads KGHSH; CDR2 reads LQKENI. CDR3 length equals 17 residues. In DNA, the CDR3 is TGTGCCAGCTCACCACCGGGGTCGACAGGGAGTGGCACTGAAGCTTTCTTT. As protein: CASSPPGSTGSGTEAFF.

V gene TRBV6-5 combines with J gene TRBJ1-1; a weak D match, TRBD1 (6 bases). This CDR3 is 15 amino acids long. Trimming removed 0 bases at V and 4 bases at J, with 12 bases between. Germline loops: CDR1 MNHEY, CDR2 SVGAGI. The CDR3 nucleotides are TGTGCCAGCAGTTACTCGGCCAGGGGAAGCACTGAAGCTTTCTTT. It specifies CASSYSARGSTEAFF.

This clone was counted once. This chain uses TRBV19 with TRBJ1-5; TRBD1 aligns across 7 bases. The CDR3 runs to 14 residues. Germline values: CDR1 LNHDA, CDR2 SQIVND (reference sequence). V was pared by 6 bases and J by 2 bases, with 4 bases of the junction left unmatched. The CDR3 bases are TGTGCCAGTAGGATCGACAGGGGCAATCAGCCCCAGCATTTT. Protein: CASRIDRGNQPQHF. The entire variable domain, with the rest obtained from reference TRBV19 and TRBJ1-5, is as follows: DGGITQSPKYLFRKEGQNVTLSCEQNLNHDAMYWYRQDPGQGLRLIYYSQIVNDFQKGDIAEGYSVSREKKESFPLTVTSAQKNPTAFYLCASRIDRGNQPQHFGDGTRLSIL.

As to this clone: The junction does not match germline at one end; this may be a read error. The chain employs TRBV7-7 and TRBJ1-1; D not certain. Per germline, CDR1 SSHAT and CDR2 FNYEAQ (reference sequence). The CDR3 spans 14 residues. The CDR3 region has the DNA TGTGCTAGCAGCATCCTGGGCCACGACACTGAAGCTTTCTTT. Its protein product is CASSILGHDTEAFF.

The genes are TRBV30 and TRBJ2-2; D gene uncertain. From germline, CDR1 is GTSNPN and CDR2 SVGIG (reference sequence). The V and J ends lost 5 bases and 3 bases respectively, with 10 bases between them. The CDR3 runs 13 residues. The CDR3 reads CAWFSGYTGELFF. For the CDR3, the DNA is TGTGCCTGGTTCTCCGGGTACACCGGGGAGCTGTTTTTT.

The genes are TRBV7-9 and TRBJ1-1; no firm D call. Germline V gene sequence: CDR1 SEHNR, CDR2 FQNEAQ (reference sequence). The ends were cut back, 5 bases at V and 5 bases at J, with 15 bases in the middle. The CDR3 extends over 14 amino acids. CDR3 amino acids: CASSAPLFRTEAFF. The CDR3 coding sequence is TGTGCCAGCAGCGCCCCGTTATTCAGGACTGAAGCTTTCTTT.

The rearrangement uses TRBV21-1 and TRBJ1-1. TRBV21-1 is tagged as a pseudogene. The CDR3 has 12 amino acids. CDR3 residues: CASSKERTEAFF. CDR3 nucleotide sequence: TGTGCCAGCAGCAAGGAGAGGACTGAAGCTTTCTTT.

The J gene is TRBJ2-5, the V gene TRBV6-1; the D is unclear. CDR3 size: 12 residues. Germline assignment: CDR1 MNHNS and CDR2 SASEGT. V was pared by 6 bases and J by 3 bases, with 8 bases between. CDR3 sequence: CASRPTKETQYF. In DNA form, the CDR3 reads TGTGCCAGCAGGCCGACAAAAGAGACCCAGTACTTC.

The J gene is TRBJ2-5, the V gene TRBV7-9; no definite D call. Germline V gene sequence: CDR1 SEHNR, CDR2 FQNEAQ (reference sequence). The V end was cut by 1 base, the J end by 4 bases, with 4 bases between. The CDR3 runs 12 residues. The CDR3 nucleotides read TGTGCCAGCAGCTTAGTCGGAGAGACCCAGTACTTC. Residues: CASSLVGETQYF.